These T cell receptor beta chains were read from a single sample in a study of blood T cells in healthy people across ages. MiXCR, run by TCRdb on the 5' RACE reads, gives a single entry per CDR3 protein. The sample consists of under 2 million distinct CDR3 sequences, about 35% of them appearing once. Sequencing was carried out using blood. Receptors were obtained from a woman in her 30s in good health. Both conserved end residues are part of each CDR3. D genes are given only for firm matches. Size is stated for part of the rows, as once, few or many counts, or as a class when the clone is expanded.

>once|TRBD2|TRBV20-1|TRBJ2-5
CSAFGTSGQEAQYF
TGCAGTGCCTTCGGGACTAGCGGACAAGAGGCCCAGTACTTC
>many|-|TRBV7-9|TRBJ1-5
CASSSGINQPQHF
TGTGCCAGCAGCTCAGGGATCAATCAGCCCCAGCATTTT
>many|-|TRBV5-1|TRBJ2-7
CASSLEQGGNEQYF
TGCGCCAGCAGCTTGGAACAGGGGGGGAACGAGCAGTACTTC
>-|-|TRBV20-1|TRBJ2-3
CSARDPLGGYTDTQYF
TGCAGTGCTAGAGATCCTCTGGGCGGATACACAGATACGCAGTATTTT
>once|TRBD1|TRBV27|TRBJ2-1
CASSRDRPTLRDNEQFF
TGTGCCAGCAGCAGGGACAGGCCTACACTAAGAGACAATGAGCAGTTCTTC
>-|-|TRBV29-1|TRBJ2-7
CTVVEIQEAQYF
TGCACTGTGGTAGAGATCCAGGAGGCCCAGTACTTC
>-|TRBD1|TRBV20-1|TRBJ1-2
CSAREIQAGGYGYGYTF
TGCAGTGCTAGAGAGATCCAGGCAGGGGGCTATGGCTATGGCTACACCTTC
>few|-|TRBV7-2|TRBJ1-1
CASSPRVTPGTEAFF
TGTGCCAGCAGCCCGAGGGTGACCCCAGGTACTGAAGCTTTCTTT
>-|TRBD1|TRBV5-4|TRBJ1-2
CASSATGVHYGYTF
TGTGCCAGCAGCGCAACAGGGGTGCACTATGGCTACACCTTC
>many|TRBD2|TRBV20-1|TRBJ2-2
CSAKPGLGTGELFF
TGCAGTGCCAAGCCGGGACTAGGAACTGGGGAGCTGTTTTTT
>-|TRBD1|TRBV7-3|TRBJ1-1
CASSPVRGSTFF
TGTGCCAGCAGCCCGGTCAGGGGGTCGACTTTCTTT